What follows are 27 T cell receptor beta chains derived from one specimen sequenced in a study of T cell repertoires in aging, cancer and after chemotherapy. Rearranged V-D-J TRB sequences were amplified with a mixed TRB-A/B primer pool. In TCRdb, the multiplex PCR reads were re-called with MiXCR into one record per CDR3 protein. The sample consists of 8,500 to 13,000 distinct CDR3 sequences, over 30% of them appearing once. TCR beta rearrangements were amplified from peripheral blood genomic DNA. The material sequenced was blood. The receptors were sampled from a human donor in good health.

V usage is TRBV6-5 and J usage is TRBJ1-2, with D uncertain. V shed 5 bases and J shed 0 bases, with 19 bases lying between them. The CDR3 loop spans 17 amino acids. The germline V gene encodes CDR1 MNHEY and CDR2 SVGAGI. In nucleotides, the CDR3 is TGTGCCAGCAGTGACCGGTCTCGGCGGACCCCTAACTATGGCTACACCTTC. It is translated as CASSDRSRRTPNYGYTF.

V and J are TRBV30 and TRBJ1-5, with D hard to call. CDR3 size: 15 residues. Germline V gene data show CDR1 as GTSNPN and CDR2 as SVGIG (reference sequence). V was trimmed by 1 base and J by 0 bases, leaving 10 bases between them. Here the CDR3 reads CAWSEFSFSNQPQHF. The DNA for the CDR3 is TGTGCCTGGAGTGAGTTCAGTTTTAGCAATCAGCCCCAGCATTTT. Together with reference TRBV30 and TRBJ1-5, the CDR3 gives the full variable domain: SQTIHQWPATLVQPVGSPLSLECTVEGTSNPNLYWYRQAAGRGLQLLFYSVGIGQISSEVPQNLSASRPQDRQFILSSKKLLLSDSGFYLCAWSEFSFSNQPQHFGDGTRLSIL.

This sequence joins TRBV2 and TRBJ1-5; unclear D gene. Germline CDR1 is SNHLY and CDR2 is FYNNEI. Trimming stripped 8 bases from V and 0 bases from J, with 8 bases between. The CDR3 has 13 amino acids. The CDR3: CASEAYSNQPQHF. Here the CDR3 DNA reads TGTGCCAGCGAGGCGTATAGCAATCAGCCCCAGCATTTT.

This clonotype was picked up a small number of times. The rearrangement links TRBV6-5 to TRBJ1-3; 9 bases line up with TRBD1. CDR1 is MNHEY, CDR2 SVGAGI, per germline. CDR3 size: 17 residues. J was trimmed by 2 bases and V by 0 bases; bases with no gene match: 5. DNA of the CDR3: TGTGCCAGCAGTTACTCCCGGGACAGGGAGCCTGGAAACACCATATATTTT. Its translation is CASSYSRDREPGNTIYF.

This clonotype was observed a few times. The genes are TRBV29-1 and TRBJ2-1; D ambiguous. V lost 7 bases, J lost 6 bases, and 19 bases lay in between. CDR3 length: 14 residues. CDR1 and CDR2 (germline): SQVTM, ANQGSEA. CDR3 DNA sequence: TGCAGCGCCCCCCGGTCGTTTGGCGTCAATGAGCAGTTCTTC. Translated, it gives CSAPRSFGVNEQFF.

The J gene is TRBJ2-2, the V gene TRBV24-1; D uncertain. The CDR3 has 14 amino acids. With 1 base removed from V and 4 bases from J, the gap between germline ends came to 6 bases. CDR1 is KGHDR and CDR2 is SFDVKD in the germline V gene. The CDR3 sequence is CATSDFGSTGELFF. As DNA, the CDR3 is TGTGCCACCAGTGATTTCGGATCCACCGGGGAGCTGTTTTTT.

This clonotype occurred a few times. CDR3 coding DNA: TGTGCCAGCAGTTACGGACTAGCGGGAGCCTACGAGCAGTACTTC. Encoded protein: CASSYGLAGAYEQYF. V is TRBV6-6 and J is TRBJ2-7, with 13 bases matching TRBD2. CDR3 length equals 15 residues. Germline V CDR1 and CDR2: MNHNY, SVGAGI (reference sequence). V was clipped by 2 bases and J by 2 bases; unmatched bases: 0.

In this sample, this clonotype turned up a few times. This rearrangement joins TRBV6-1 to TRBJ2-7, with D perhaps TRBD2 (6 bases). The CDR3 loop spans 14 amino acids. V lost 1 base and J lost 0, with 7 bases in between. Germline lookup yields CDR1 MNHNS and CDR2 SASEGT. CDR3 loop: CASSEVGGSYEQYF. The CDR3 DNA reads TGTGCCAGCAGTGAAGTGGGGGGCTCCTACGAGCAGTACTTC.

The chain has TRBV27 and TRBJ2-3, with 9 nucleotides matching TRBD1. The CDR3 runs 15 residues. In germline, CDR1 is MNHEY, CDR2 SMNVEV (reference sequence). The V segment lost 5 bases and the J segment 6 bases; nucleotides outside the gene matches: 9. The CDR3 bases are TGTGCCAGCAGTGCCCGGGGACAGGGTGCGGATACGCAGTATTTT. The encoded protein is CASSARGQGADTQYF.

The chain has TRBV14 and TRBJ2-7; D is possibly TRBD1 (6 bases). Germline lookup yields CDR1 SGHDN and CDR2 FVKESK. V was clipped by 6 bases and J by 1 base, with 10 bases between them. This CDR3 is built from 13 residues. The CDR3 DNA sequence: TGTGCCAGCAGTCACAGGGTTTCCTACGAGCAGTACTTC. Its protein product is CASSHRVSYEQYF.

By share, this clonotype ranks as medium-sized. J is TRBJ2-1 and V is TRBV19; TRBD1 agrees at 8 bases. The CDR3 is 15 residues long. V lost 1 base to trimming and J lost 11 bases; unmatched junction nucleotides: 10. The germline gives CDR1 LNHDA, CDR2 SQIVND (reference sequence). CDR3 bases: TGTGCCAGTAGTATAGCAAGGGACAGGCCGAAGAAGCAGTTCTTC. Translated: CASSIARDRPKKQFF.

The chain is built from TRBV6-5 and TRBJ2-1; D remains unclear. Per the germline V gene, CDR1 is MNHEY and CDR2 is SVGAGI. The germline V and J ends were trimmed by 0 bases and 5 bases, with 11 bases remaining between them. The CDR3 runs to 15 residues. CDR3 sequence reads: CASSYSMLLDNEQFF. The DNA of the CDR3 is TGTGCCAGCAGTTACTCGATGCTGCTGGACAATGAGCAGTTCTTC.

The chain employs TRBV6-6 and TRBJ2-7; D possibly uses TRBD1 or TRBD2 (5 bases each). This CDR3 is built from 15 residues. Per germline, CDR1 MNHNY and CDR2 SVGAGI (reference sequence). V dropped 6 bases and J dropped 2 bases, with 17 bases sitting between them. The CDR3 sequence is CASRGWDEETYEQYF. The CDR3 nucleotides read TGTGCCAGCAGGGGATGGGACGAAGAGACCTACGAGCAGTACTTC.

This rearrangement joins TRBV6-5 to TRBJ2-1; 8 bases fit TRBD2. Germline CDR1 and CDR2: MNHEY and SVGAGI. The trim removed 6 bases at V and 5 bases at J, leaving 12 bases unmatched. The CDR3 extends over 16 amino acids. The CDR3 loop is CASSPGRGGPNNEQFF. For the CDR3, the DNA is TGTGCCAGCAGCCCGGGTCGGGGGGGCCCCAACAATGAGCAGTTCTTC.

This clonotype was seen more than once but under ten times. The chain links TRBV15 to TRBJ2-1; no reliable D call. Germline CDR1 reads LNHNV; CDR2 reads YYDKDF (reference sequence). CDR3 length: 12 residues. V was shortened by 9 bases and J by 3 bases, with 9 bases between the two germline ends. The CDR3 protein is CATAASYNEQFF. As DNA, the CDR3 is TGTGCCACTGCCGCGAGCTACAATGAGCAGTTCTTC.

This clonotype is categorized as medium-sized. The chain links TRBV27 to TRBJ2-1; the D gene is possibly TRBD2 (5 bases). V shed 2 bases and J shed 8 bases, with 10 bases lying between them. The CDR3 extends over 13 amino acids. Looked up from germline, CDR1 is MNHEY and CDR2 is SMNVEV (reference sequence). The CDR3 loop reads CASSLVAWDEQFF. DNA of the CDR3: TGTGCCAGCAGTTTAGTAGCGTGGGATGAGCAGTTCTTC.

The rearrangement joins TRBV5-1 to TRBJ2-1; TRBD2 might be the D (5 bases). Germline assignment: CDR1 SGHRS and CDR2 YFSETQ. V gave up 2 bases and J gave up 0 bases, with 9 bases separating them. CDR3 size: 15 residues. DNA for the CDR3: TGCGCCAGCAGCTTAGCGGCTAGCTCCTACAATGAGCAGTTCTTC. Its translation: CASSLAASSYNEQFF.

The chain combines TRBV19 with TRBJ1-1; D gene unclear. Germline V lookup: CDR1 LNHDA, CDR2 SQIVND (reference sequence). This CDR3 spans 12 amino acids. V was shortened by 4 bases and J by 7 bases, with 10 bases between the two germline ends. In DNA, the CDR3 is TGTGCCAGTAGTAAAGACATTAGTGAAGCTTTCTTT. As protein: CASSKDISEAFF. The variable domain in full, with the rest retrieved from reference TRBV19 and TRBJ1-1, is DGGITQSPKYLFRKEGQNVTLSCEQNLNHDAMYWYRQDPGQGLRLIYYSQIVNDFQKGDIAEGYSVSREKKESFPLTVTSAQKNPTAFYLCASSKDISEAFFGQGTRLTVV.

With respect to this clonotype: A much larger clone differs from this one at a single base, so this may be a read error. The rearrangement links TRBV10-3 to TRBJ2-2; TRBD2 is a possible D gene (8 bases). The V gene's germline CDR1 is ENHRY and CDR2 SYGVKD. The CDR3 spans 17 residues. The CDR3 coding sequence is TGTGCCGTAAGACTCGTAGCGGGGCAAGGGGGCACCGGGGGGCTGTTTTTT. Translation gives CAVRLVAGQGGTGGLFF.

By share, this clonotype ranks as medium-sized (0.01 to 0.1%). The genes are TRBV29-1 and TRBJ2-7; the D gene could be TRBD1 or TRBD2 (5 bases each). Germline V gene lookup returns CDR1 SQVTM and CDR2 ANQGSEA. Trimming took 6 bases from V and 3 from J, leaving 9 bases between them. The CDR3 length is 11 residues. CDR3 coding DNA: TGCAGCGTCCGTGGGGGCTACGAGCAGTACTTC. Amino acids: CSVRGGYEQYF.

V is TRBV11-1 and J is TRBJ1-5; D is perhaps TRBD1 (5 bases). The V and J ends lost 5 bases and 9 bases respectively, with 20 bases between them. CDR1 and CDR2 (germline): SGHAT, FQDESV (reference sequence). CDR3 size: 15 residues. The CDR3 nucleotides are TGTGCCAGCAGCACCCCCCGTTACGGGGGGAGGCCCCAGCATTTT. Amino acids: CASSTPRYGGRPQHF. The full variable domain, its missing parts supplied by reference TRBV11-1 and TRBJ1-5, is EAEVAQSPRYKITEKSQAVAFWCDPISGHATLYWYRQILGQGPELLVQFQDESVVDDSQLPKDRFSAERLKGVDSTLKIQPAELGDSAMYLCASSTPRYGGRPQHFGDGTRLSIL.

J is TRBJ2-5 and V is TRBV24-1; no reliable D call. This CDR3 is built from 13 residues. Trimming removed 5 bases at V and 2 bases at J, with 8 bases between. Germline-derived CDR1 and CDR2 are KGHDR and SFDVKD. CDR3 coding DNA: TGTGCCACCAGTGCTAAAGGTCAAGAGACCCAGTACTTC. As protein: CATSAKGQETQYF.

This clonotype was counted between two and nine times. This rearrangement joins TRBV18 to TRBJ2-1; D perhaps matches TRBD1 (7 bases). The V end was cut by 6 bases, the J end by 0 bases, with 15 bases between. CDR1 is KGHSH and CDR2 is LQKENI in the germline V gene. The CDR3 has 16 amino acids. The CDR3 coding sequence is TGTGCCAGCTCCCCCCAGGGGGGAAGCTCCTACAATGAGCAGTTCTTC. Residues: CASSPQGGSSYNEQFF.

This clonotype was seen a few times. The genes are TRBV19 and TRBJ1-5, with D possibly TRBD1 on 6 matching bases. Trimming stripped 4 bases from V and 2 bases from J, with 21 bases between. CDR1 LNHDA and CDR2 SQIVND come from the germline V gene (reference sequence). This CDR3 is built from 18 residues. CDR3 protein: CASSTRQGKGIGNQPQHF. The CDR3 DNA follows: TGTGCCAGTAGTACACGGCAGGGGAAGGGTATTGGCAATCAGCCCCAGCATTTT.

J is TRBJ2-1 and V is TRBV6-5; D is uncertain. Germline CDR1 reads MNHEY; CDR2 reads SVGAGI. V lost 7 bases and J lost 12, with 22 bases in between. This CDR3 has 14 amino acids. CDR3 bases: TGTGCCAGCACCGAATCTGATTCGCCGCTAGGGCAGTTCTTC. Protein product: CASTESDSPLGQFF.

This chain joins TRBV6-4 and TRBJ2-4; no definite D call. V was pared by 3 bases and J by 8 bases, with 2 bases between. Germline V gene sequence: CDR1 MRHNA, CDR2 SNTAGT. CDR3 length: 10 amino acids. The CDR3 bases are TGTGCCAGCAGTGAGCACATTCAGTACTTC. Translated, it gives CASSEHIQYF.

The sample holds a few counts of this clonotype. The chain joins TRBV6-5 to TRBJ1-3, with D hard to call. The V end lost 0 bases, the J end lost 0 bases, and 6 bases lay between the germline ends. The germline V gene encodes CDR1 MNHEY and CDR2 SVGAGI. The length of the CDR3 is 15 residues. The chain's CDR3 is CASSYSEGSGNTIYF. The CDR3 nucleotides are TGTGCCAGCAGTTACTCGGAAGGCTCTGGAAACACCATATATTTT.